Each of the 22 T cell receptor beta chains below was sequenced from the same sample in a study of cytomegalovirus exposure and HLA in healthy donors. The PCR used 60 Vbeta and 13 Jbeta primers. Measured with immunoSEQ multiplex PCR; TCRdb has only the in-frame clones, and not every one. The sample carries 95,000 to 100,000 clones, less than 10% recorded once. Input material: PBMCs. These receptor sequences come from a man aged 50 to 59 in good health and CMV-seropositive.

The J gene is TRBJ2-6, the V gene TRBV4-3; 9 nucleotides align to TRBD2. Trimming at V came to 2 bases and at J to 5 bases, leaving 10 bases not matched to a gene. Germline V CDR1 and CDR2: LGHNA, YSLEER. The CDR3 runs to 18 residues. The CDR3 DNA follows: TGCGCCAGCAGCCAAATAGCGGGAGATCTCACGAGGGCCAACGTCCTGACTTTC. Encoded protein: CASSQIAGDLTRANVLTF.

The V gene is TRBV28, the J gene TRBJ2-7; no firm D call. Trimming removed 5 bases from V and 6 bases from J, with 14 bases in between. CDR3 size: 13 residues. Germline loops: CDR1 MDHEN, CDR2 SYDVKM. The CDR3 DNA follows: TGTGCCAGCAGTCTAATAACCCCCGTCGAGCAGTACTTC. Translating it yields CASSLITPVEQYF.

This clone was counted between two and nine times. The gene calls are TRBV5-4 and TRBJ2-1, with 8 bases aligning to TRBD2. The junction had 5 bases not matched to a gene; V was cut back by 7 bases and J by 2 bases. From germline, CDR1 is SGHNT and CDR2 YYREEE (reference sequence). The CDR3 contains 14 residues. CDR3 sequence (DNA): TGTGCCAGCGGCCGAGCGGGGGCCTACAATGAGCAGTTCTTC. This gives the protein CASGRAGAYNEQFF.

This clone was seen a few times. V usage is TRBV10-2 and J usage is TRBJ2-3; 9 positions agree with TRBD1. The CDR3 has 15 residues. CDR1 and CDR2 (germline): WSHSY, SAAADI. With V trimmed by 10 bases and J by 4 bases, 12 bases remained unmatched. The CDR3 loop reads CATLGNRGPPDTQYF. The CDR3 DNA reads as TGCGCCACCTTGGGGAACAGGGGGCCTCCAGATACGCAGTATTTT.

In this sample, this clone turned up a few times. This chain uses TRBV10-3 with TRBJ1-6; D gene ambiguous. V was cut by 9 bases and J by 6 bases, with 9 bases left in between. This CDR3 is 12 amino acids long. Per the germline V gene, CDR1 is ENHRY and CDR2 is SYGVKD. The CDR3 region is CAMGGLNSPLHF. Here the CDR3 DNA reads TGTGCCATGGGAGGACTTAATTCACCCCTCCACTTT.

The chain couples TRBV19 to TRBJ1-5; D is unclear. V shed 5 bases and J shed 5 bases, with 7 bases lying between them. The CDR3 consists of 12 residues. Germline V CDR1 and CDR2: LNHDA, SQIVND (reference sequence). The CDR3 spells CASSLQYQPQHF. The CDR3 region has the DNA TGTGCCAGTAGTTTACAGTATCAGCCCCAGCATTTT.

This sequence joins TRBV19 and TRBJ1-5, with a tentative D call TRBD1 (6 bases). With 4 bases removed from V and 8 bases from J, the gap between germline ends came to 21 bases. The CDR3 is 16 residues long. Germline CDR1 LNHDA, CDR2 SQIVND (reference sequence). This CDR3 reads CASSSTGTKAGEPQHF. DNA for the CDR3: TGTGCCAGTAGTAGCACCGGGACAAAGGCTGGTGAGCCCCAGCATTTT.

This chain links TRBV30 with TRBJ2-7; D is perhaps TRBD2 (6 bases). This CDR3 has 14 amino acids. Trimming stripped 5 bases from V and 3 bases from J, with 17 bases between. CDR1 is GTSNPN, CDR2 SVGIG, per germline (reference sequence). The CDR3 is CAWGTLRLGYEQYF. The DNA for the CDR3 is TGTGCCTGGGGGACTTTGCGCCTAGGCTACGAGCAGTACTTC.

The chain recombines TRBV29-1 with TRBJ1-2, with 7 bases matching TRBD1. The ends lost 7 bases at V and 5 bases at J; junction bases unmatched: 7. The CDR3 spans 12 residues. The V gene's germline CDR1 is SQVTM and CDR2 ANQGSEA. CDR3 nucleotide sequence: TGCAGCGGTGGGGACAGTGTATATGGCTACACCTTC. Its translation: CSGGDSVYGYTF. Using reference TRBV29-1 and TRBJ1-2 for the parts outside the CDR3, the full variable domain is SAVISQKPSRDICQRGTSLTIQCQVDSQVTMMFWYRQQPGQSLTLIATANQGSEATYESGFVIDKFPISRPNLTFSTLTVSNMSPEDSSIYLCSGGDSVYGYTFGSGTRLTVV.

This chain joins TRBV7-8 and TRBJ2-7; TRBD1 matches 7 bases. The CDR3 totals 18 residues. Germline trimming cut 5 bases from V and 3 bases from J; bases unmatched to any gene: 19. Germline CDR1 is SGHVS and CDR2 is FQNEAQ. The CDR3 DNA reads as TGTGCCAGCAGCCAAGGGCCGACAGGGCGTTGGGGGAACTACGAGCAGTACTTC. Translating it yields CASSQGPTGRWGNYEQYF.

The chain employs TRBV7-6 and TRBJ2-5; 7 bases fit TRBD2. The ends lost 5 bases at V and 4 bases at J; junction bases unmatched: 7. The CDR3 is 14 residues long. Germline loops: CDR1 SGHVS, CDR2 FNYEAQ. In DNA, the CDR3 is TGTGCCAGCAGCGGGGGGAGGGCCCTAGAGACCCAGTACTTC. Its protein product is CASSGGRALETQYF.

This clone came up a few times. The gene calls are TRBV5-1 and TRBJ1-2; the match to TRBD1 covers 11 bases. CDR3 length: 16 amino acids. Germline CDR1 and CDR2: SGHRS and YFSETQ. V shed 4 bases and J 4 bases; nucleotides not matched to a gene: 9. In nucleotides, the CDR3 is TGCGCCAGCAGCCCCGGAGGACAGGGGGCAGGCTATGGCTACACCTTC. It is translated as CASSPGGQGAGYGYTF.

V gene TRBV6-1 combines with J gene TRBJ1-5, with D perhaps TRBD1 (5 bases). From germline, CDR1 is MNHNS and CDR2 SASEGT. The CDR3 spans 15 residues. Trimming took 6 bases from V and 2 from J, leaving 14 bases between them. Written as DNA, the CDR3 is TGTGCCAGCAGCTCCGACGGGGGTGGCAATCAGCCCCAGCATTTT. Encoded protein: CASSSDGGGNQPQHF.

This clone showed up just a few times. The V gene is TRBV5-1, the J gene TRBJ2-7; maybe TRBD1 (6 bases). This CDR3 has 15 residues. The V end was cut by 5 bases, the J end by 9 bases, with 24 bases between. The V gene's germline CDR1 is SGHRS and CDR2 YFSETQ. CDR3 bases: TGCGCCAGCAGAAGGGGGAATAGCGAATCCTTCGGGCAGTACTTC. Encoded protein: CASRRGNSESFGQYF.

The rearrangement links TRBV7-9 to TRBJ2-6, with 12 positions matching TRBD1. The germline V gene encodes CDR1 SEHNR and CDR2 FQNEAQ (reference sequence). CDR3 length: 19 amino acids. V trimming: 1 base; J trimming: 2 bases; junction bases outside the gene matches: 6. CDR3 sequence: CASSLEPGQGAPGANVLTF. The CDR3 region has the DNA TGTGCCAGCAGCTTAGAGCCGGGACAGGGGGCGCCTGGGGCCAACGTCCTGACTTTC. Combining the CDR3 with reference TRBV7-9 and TRBJ2-6 gives the whole variable domain DTGVSQNPRHKITKRGQNVTFRCDPISEHNRLYWYRQTLGQGPEFLTYFQNEAQLEKSRLLSDRFSAERPKGSFSTLEIQRTEQGDSAMYLCASSLEPGQGAPGANVLTFGAGSRLTVL.

The chain combines TRBV14 with TRBJ2-5, with 8 positions matching TRBD2. The V gene's germline CDR1 is SGHDN and CDR2 FVKESK. This CDR3 region has 17 residues. V lost 0 bases, J lost 1 base, and 7 bases stayed unmatched. The CDR3 sequence: CASSQDIREGPQETQYF. CDR3 DNA: TGTGCCAGCAGCCAAGATATCCGGGAGGGGCCCCAAGAGACCCAGTACTTC.

This clone appeared a few times. The genes are TRBV7-2 and TRBJ2-7; D is uncertain. The CDR3 is 13 residues long. V lost 5 bases, J lost 6 bases, and 14 bases lay in between. Germline values: CDR1 SGHTA, CDR2 FQGNSA. The DNA of the CDR3 is TGTGCCAGCAGCCCGATTGGTCGCGGCGAGCAGTACTTC. This gives the protein CASSPIGRGEQYF.

The V gene is TRBV9, the J gene TRBJ2-1; possibly TRBD2 for D (6 bases). In germline, CDR1 is SGDLS, CDR2 YYNGEE. The CDR3 has 14 residues. V was pared by 2 bases and J by 4 bases, with 10 bases between. The CDR3 loop reads CASSVASEYNEQFF. The DNA for the CDR3 is TGTGCCAGCAGCGTGGCTAGCGAATACAATGAGCAGTTCTTC.

This sequence joins TRBV11-3 and TRBJ2-1, with TRBD1 matching over 8 bases. The CDR3 has 17 amino acids. The V segment lost 1 base and the J segment 0 bases; nucleotides outside the gene matches: 5. Germline CDR1 is SGHNT and CDR2 is YENEEA. CDR3 sequence: CASSLGDRMSSYNEQFF. For the CDR3, the DNA is TGTGCCAGCAGCTTAGGGGACAGGATGAGCTCCTACAATGAGCAGTTCTTC.

The rearrangement joins TRBV19 to TRBJ2-7; D gene unclear. Germline CDR1 reads LNHDA; CDR2 reads SQIVND (reference sequence). CDR3 size: 13 residues. V was shortened by 7 bases and J by 1 base, with 11 bases between the two germline ends. The DNA of the CDR3 is TGTGCCAGTACCCCGACTTTTTCCTACGAGCAGTACTTC. This sequence encodes CASTPTFSYEQYF. Looking up the rest from reference TRBV19 and TRBJ2-7 gives the full variable domain: DGGITQSPKYLFRKEGQNVTLSCEQNLNHDAMYWYRQDPGQGLRLIYYSQIVNDFQKGDIAEGYSVSREKKESFPLTVTSAQKNPTAFYLCASTPTFSYEQYFGPGTRLTVT.

This clone turned up a few times. The chain joins TRBV5-1 to TRBJ1-2, with TRBD1 matching over 9 bases. The germline gives CDR1 SGHRS, CDR2 YFSETQ. The CDR3 covers 12 residues. After removal of 4 bases from V and 7 bases from J, the junction contained 2 bases not matched to a gene. The CDR3 region has the DNA TGCGCCAGCAGCCGGGACAGGGCTGGCTACACCTTC. It codes for CASSRDRAGYTF.

This clone was seen a handful of times. This rearrangement joins TRBV15 to TRBJ2-1, with D possibly matching TRBD2 (6 bases). The V end was cut by 4 bases, the J end by 9 bases, with 16 bases between. In germline, CDR1 is LNHNV, CDR2 YYDKDF (reference sequence). The CDR3 extends over 14 amino acids. Written as DNA, the CDR3 is TGTGCCACCAGCACTTGGGAGGCCGGGCTTGAGCAGTTCTTC. Its translation is CATSTWEAGLEQFF.